Sequencing of this T cell receptor (beta chain) was carried out in a study of blood T cell repertoires in COVID-19 (dated by TCRdb to 2018 to 2021). Background on the whole study: Collaborator samples came from the United States, Italy and Spain and covered acute and convalescent phases of COVID-19. The material from the prospective study consisted of cDNA or gDNA derived from T cells, B-cell-depleted T cells, or PBMCs. Deeply sampled blood TCRbeta repertoires from subjects exposed to, actively infected with, or recovered from COVID-19 were included in the dataset. Where available, HLA class I and class II types were obtained from metadata supplied by the sample provider rather than from assay-based typing. The samples were drawn from the first 160 participants of the ongoing ImmuneRACE study and from roughly 1,300 subjects provided by 6 global collaborators. Sample metadata almost always included a de-identified subject ID, COVID-19 status, age in years and sex. The repertoires were released in a freely available public database meant as a resource for research on the immune response to SARS-CoV-2.

TCRbeta CDR3 regions were amplified from genomic DNA by means of the immunoSEQ Assay, a bias-controlled multiplex PCR. As for the original processing: The number of nucleated cells in each sample was estimated from the amplification of reference gene primers within the assay. To quantify the absolute abundance of each unique TCRbeta CDR3 rearrangement, sequence reads were collapsed and filtered. For each sample, productive Simpson clonality was calculated by taking the square root of Simpson's diversity index across productive rearrangements. TCRdb retrieved this table from immuneACCESS and kept in-frame rearrangements only. Not all clones are present; in checked studies, unresolved V genes account for under half, and no reason is known for the remainder. The V and J calls and the clone size are those of that table, but D and trimming were determined from the DNA. For this sample the table gives roughly 57,000 clones, of which approximately 89% were detected only once. About 7.2% of the sample lies in the top ten.

Regarding this clone: Its binding antigen is unknown. No base-level quality is on record; no much larger clone is a single base apart.

Paper-wide results and their limitations: The amount of clinical and demographic metadata varied by source and participant and was provided uncurated.

Each collaborating institution followed its own protocols to collect whole blood in K2EDTA tubes. Collaborator samples were shipped for TCRbeta analysis as frozen whole blood, isolated PBMCs, or DNA extracted from either sample type. V trim: 0 bases; J trim: 5 bases; unmatched bases: 13. CDR1 and CDR2 were assigned from the germline V gene as SGDLS and YYNGEE. The CDR3 measures 18 amino acids from cysteine to phenylalanine. Of all the DNA, just the CDR3 is kept, 54 bases in frame from base 1. The receptor's source is a man between 60 and 75 years old with active or convalescent COVID-19. The sample consisted of peripheral blood. Here the chain combines TRBV9 and TRBJ2-3; 9 central nucleotides agree with TRBD1. The CDR3 protein: CASSVGRTGVSLRDTQYF. The DNA sequence is given as TGTGCCAGCAGCGTAGGACGGACAGGGGTTTCTCTCAGAGATACGCAGTATTTT.